Sequencing of this TCR beta chain was carried out in a study of patients and donors after allogeneic stem cell transplantation. V trimming: 8 bases; J trimming: 2 bases; junction bases outside the gene matches: 13. The CDR3 has 17 residues. TCRdb reprocessed the RT-PCR reads with MiXCR, giving one entry per CDR3 protein. The sample comprises more than 9,000 distinct CDR3 sequences, approximately 22% of which are singletons, and more than 50% rests with the top ten. This clonotype was seen many times. The receptor's source is a human donor who was either an allogeneic HSCT recipient or a stem cell or donor lymphocyte infusion donor (not recorded which). It is not recorded whose cells these are; they may come from a transplant donor. Input material: blood, either unsorted or a sorted T cell fraction (not recorded which). This chain links TRBV12-3 or TRBV12-4 with TRBJ2-3, with 10 bases fitting TRBD1. CDR3 DNA sequence: TGTGCCAGCCGTAACCGCGGGGACAGGGGAAACACAGATACGCAGTATTTT. It yields the protein CASRNRGDRGNTDTQYF.